This TCR beta chain was recovered during a study of blood T cell repertoires in COVID-19. Study at large: From the United States, Italy and Spain came samples of acute and convalescent COVID-19. T cells, B-cell-depleted T cells, or PBMCs supplied cDNA or gDNA.

Original processing notes: Estimates of nucleated cell counts were drawn from the amplification of reference gene primers. Produced via immunoSEQ multiplex PCR; TCRdb's table is partial and in-frame only. V, J and clone size are taken as reported in that table, and D and trimming were inferred from the DNA itself. Among fewer than 85,000 clones listed, less than 80% were seen once. The CDR3 has 13 residues. Germline V gene data show CDR1 as MNHEY and CDR2 as SVGAGI. Trimming at V came to 4 bases and at J to 10 bases, leaving 8 bases not matched to a gene. Sequenced sample: peripheral blood. The clonotype originates from a man aged 55 to 70 with active or convalescent COVID-19. The chain links TRBV6-5 to TRBJ1-1, with 8 bases aligning to TRBD1. CDR3 amino acids: CASSSDRGARAFF. The CDR3, as DNA: TGTGCCAGCAGTTCCGACAGGGGCGCAAGAGCTTTCTTT.